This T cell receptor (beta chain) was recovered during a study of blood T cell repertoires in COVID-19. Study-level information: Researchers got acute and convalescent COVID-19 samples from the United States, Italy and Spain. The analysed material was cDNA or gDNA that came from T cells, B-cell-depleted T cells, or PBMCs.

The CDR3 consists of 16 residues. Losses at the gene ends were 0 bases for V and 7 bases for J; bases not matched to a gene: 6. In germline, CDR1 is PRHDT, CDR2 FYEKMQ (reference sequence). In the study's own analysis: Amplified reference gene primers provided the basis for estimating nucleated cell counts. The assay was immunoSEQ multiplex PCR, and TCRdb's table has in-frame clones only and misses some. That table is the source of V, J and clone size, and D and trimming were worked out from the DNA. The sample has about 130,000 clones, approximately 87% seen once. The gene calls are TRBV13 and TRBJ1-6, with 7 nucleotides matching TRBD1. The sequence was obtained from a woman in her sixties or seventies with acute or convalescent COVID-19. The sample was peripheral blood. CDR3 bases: TGTGCCAGCAGCTTAGGCCAGTGGGACAGCAATTCACCCCTCCACTTT. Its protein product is CASSLGQWDSNSPLHF.